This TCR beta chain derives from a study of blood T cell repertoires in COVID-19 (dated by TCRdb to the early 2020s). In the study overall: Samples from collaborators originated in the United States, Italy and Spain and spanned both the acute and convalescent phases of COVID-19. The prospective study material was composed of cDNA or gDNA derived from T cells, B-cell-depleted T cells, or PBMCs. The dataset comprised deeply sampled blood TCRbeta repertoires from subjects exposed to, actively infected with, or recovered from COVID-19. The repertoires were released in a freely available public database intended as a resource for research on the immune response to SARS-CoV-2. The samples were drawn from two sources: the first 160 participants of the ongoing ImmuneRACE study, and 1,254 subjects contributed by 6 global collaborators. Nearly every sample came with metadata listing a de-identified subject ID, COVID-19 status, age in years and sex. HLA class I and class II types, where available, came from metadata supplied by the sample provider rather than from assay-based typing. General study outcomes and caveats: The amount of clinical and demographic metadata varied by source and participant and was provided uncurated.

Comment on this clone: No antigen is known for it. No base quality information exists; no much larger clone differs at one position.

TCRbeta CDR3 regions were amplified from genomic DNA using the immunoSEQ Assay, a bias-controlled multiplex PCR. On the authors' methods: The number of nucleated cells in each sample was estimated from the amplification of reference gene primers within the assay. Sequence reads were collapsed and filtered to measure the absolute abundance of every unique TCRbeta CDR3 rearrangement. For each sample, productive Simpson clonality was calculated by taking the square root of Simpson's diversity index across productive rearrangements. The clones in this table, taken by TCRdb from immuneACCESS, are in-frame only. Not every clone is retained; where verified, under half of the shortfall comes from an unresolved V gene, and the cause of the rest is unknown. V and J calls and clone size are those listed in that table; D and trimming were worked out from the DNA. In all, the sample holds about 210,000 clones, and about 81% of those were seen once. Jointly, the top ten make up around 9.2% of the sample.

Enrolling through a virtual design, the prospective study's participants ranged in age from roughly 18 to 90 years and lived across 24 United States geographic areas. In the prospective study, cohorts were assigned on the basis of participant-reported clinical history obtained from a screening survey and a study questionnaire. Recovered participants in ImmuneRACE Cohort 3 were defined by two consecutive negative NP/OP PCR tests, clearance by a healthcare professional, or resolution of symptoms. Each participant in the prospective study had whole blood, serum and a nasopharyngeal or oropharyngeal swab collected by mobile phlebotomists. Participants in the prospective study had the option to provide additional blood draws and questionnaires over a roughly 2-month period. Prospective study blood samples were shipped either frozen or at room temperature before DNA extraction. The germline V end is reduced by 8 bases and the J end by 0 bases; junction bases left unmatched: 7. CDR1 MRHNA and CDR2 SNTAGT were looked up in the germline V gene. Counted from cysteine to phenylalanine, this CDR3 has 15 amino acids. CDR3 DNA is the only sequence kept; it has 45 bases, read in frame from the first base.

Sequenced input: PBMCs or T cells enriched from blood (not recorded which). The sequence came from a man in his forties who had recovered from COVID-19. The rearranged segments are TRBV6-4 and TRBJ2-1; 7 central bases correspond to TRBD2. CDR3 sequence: CASSAGESSYNEQFF. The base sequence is TGTGCCAGCTCTGCGGGGGAGAGCTCCTACAATGAGCAGTTCTTC.